This T cell receptor beta chain was profiled in a study of neurological immune-mediated disorders (dated by TCRdb to the late 2010s). Turning to the overall study: Of the roughly 35 multiple sclerosis patients, about 30 had relapsing-remitting MS and 3 had secondary progressive MS. The study compared peripheral blood TCR-beta repertoires of HTLV-I-associated myelopathy (HAM/TSP) patients, multiple sclerosis patients and healthy controls using UMI-based sequencing. The 106 TCR-beta libraries covered PBMC samples along with longitudinal samples, technical triplicates, and paired sorted CD4+ and CD8+ T-cell subsets. Of the approximately 70 subjects in the cohort, around 15 were HAM/TSP patients, roughly 34 were multiple sclerosis patients, and about 20 were healthy controls. The paper as a whole reports these results and caveats: Phylogenetic analysis grouped repertoires from 18 of 34 MS patients into a cluster of related CDR3 sequences, suggesting a possible repertoire-level signature. No identical CDR3 amino acid sequences were found to be shared among expanded clones across subjects, suggesting that TCR-beta repertoires were private in all groups. The MS cluster showed no association with clinical or MRI features, and the authors stated that larger cohorts are needed. TCR clonal expansion was highest in HAM/TSP patients and lowest in MS patients, with MS patients falling below even healthy controls.

cDNA was synthesized by template-switch 5'RACE using a primer carrying a 10-nucleotide random unique molecular identifier by which each TCR transcript was tagged. Each sequencing run produced over 190 million TCR-beta sequences covering 15-18 subjects. The RNeasy kit was used for extraction of total RNA. The KAPA Real-time Library Amplification kit was used to amplify TCR-beta VDJ regions with primers targeting the TCR constant region and the 5'RACE anchor. A first PCR added sample indexes and Illumina adaptors, after which a second PCR increased the library yield. After Ampure bead purification, the TCR product of roughly 650 bp was size-selected on a 2% E-gel SizeSelection system. Before pooling, library quality was checked on a Bioanalyzer, concentration was measured with Qubit, and libraries were quantified with the Kapa Library Quantification kit. Paired-end 2 x 150 bp sequencing of the libraries was performed on an Illumina HiSeq 2500. To increase sequence diversity, about 25-31% phiX was spiked into each library pool. The source study handled its data this way. The UMI-based MiGEC pipeline processed quality-filtered reads and removed over 80% of raw TCR sequences during error correction. VDJ genes were aligned to IMGT germline references, and each clonotype was defined by a unique CDR3 amino acid sequence together with V-J genes. Clonal expansion, Shannon diversity, and CDR3 relatedness (CalcPairwiseDistances, ClusterSamples) were evaluated with VDJtools, and phylogenetic trees were built with CLCbio workbench. A clone was classed as expanded if it had 8 or more unique UMIs, a cutoff based on coefficient-of-variation modelling across technical triplicates. In-frame beta chains were kept once TCRdb had trimmed the public reads at Q25 with fastp and called clones with MiXCR. Identical CDR3 protein sequences are pooled into one entry, listed with their most common genes and DNA. TCRdb, not the original authors, processed these V and J calls. This sample gives more than 45,000 distinct CDR3 sequences in total; under 2.5% of them show up just once. Approximately 3% of the sample comes from the top ten.

This clonotype was detected many times. No cognate antigen has been identified for it. No base quality values were provided; no much bigger clone lies one nucleotide off. V lost 3 bases and J lost 4 bases; the stretch between them is 4 bases long. From the cysteine up to the phenylalanine, the CDR3 has a length of 12 residues. Kept here is only the CDR3 DNA, which spans 36 bases and is read in frame from base 1. For unsorted PBMC libraries, 2 million PBMCs were used after storage in RNAlater at -80 degrees C until RNA extraction. Multiple sclerosis patients were enrolled in a US clinical protocol evaluating disease progression by magnetic resonance imaging. Peripheral blood was subjected to Ficoll-Hypaque density gradient centrifugation to isolate PBMCs, which were then cryopreserved in liquid nitrogen.

The sequenced material came from PBMCs. This clonotype originated in a middle-aged man with multiple sclerosis. The rearrangement joined TRBV12-3 or TRBV12-4 to TRBJ1-3; no D gene is confidently identified. The CDR3 reads as follows: CASSLVGNTIYF. The DNA is as follows: TGTGCCAGCAGTTTGGTCGGAAACACCATATATTTT.